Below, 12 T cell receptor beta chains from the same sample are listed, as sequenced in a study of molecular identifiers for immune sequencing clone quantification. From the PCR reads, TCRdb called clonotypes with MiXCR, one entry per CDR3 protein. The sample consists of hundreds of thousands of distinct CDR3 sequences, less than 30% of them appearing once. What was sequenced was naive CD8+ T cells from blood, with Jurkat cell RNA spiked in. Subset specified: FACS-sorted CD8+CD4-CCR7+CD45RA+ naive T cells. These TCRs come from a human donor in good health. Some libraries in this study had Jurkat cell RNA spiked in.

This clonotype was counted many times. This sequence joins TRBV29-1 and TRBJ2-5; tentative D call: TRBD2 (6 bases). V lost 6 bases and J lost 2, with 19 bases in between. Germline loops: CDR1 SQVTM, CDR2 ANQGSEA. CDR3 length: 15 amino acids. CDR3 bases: TGCAGCGTCGGTTTAACCGGGACTTTACAAGAGACCCAGTACTTC. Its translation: CSVGLTGTLQETQYF.

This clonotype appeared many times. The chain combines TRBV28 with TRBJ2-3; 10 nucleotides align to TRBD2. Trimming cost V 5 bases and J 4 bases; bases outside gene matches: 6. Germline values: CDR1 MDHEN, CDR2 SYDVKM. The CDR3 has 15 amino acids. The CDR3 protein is CASSPPGLASDTQYF. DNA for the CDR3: TGTGCCAGCAGTCCCCCGGGACTAGCGTCAGATACGCAGTATTTT.

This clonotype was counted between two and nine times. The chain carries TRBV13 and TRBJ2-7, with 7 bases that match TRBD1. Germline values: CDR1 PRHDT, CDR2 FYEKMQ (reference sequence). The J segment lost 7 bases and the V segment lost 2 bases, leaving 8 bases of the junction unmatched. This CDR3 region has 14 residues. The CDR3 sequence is CASSLRGPSREQYF. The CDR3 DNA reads TGTGCCAGCAGCTTAAGGGGGCCCTCTCGGGAGCAGTACTTC.

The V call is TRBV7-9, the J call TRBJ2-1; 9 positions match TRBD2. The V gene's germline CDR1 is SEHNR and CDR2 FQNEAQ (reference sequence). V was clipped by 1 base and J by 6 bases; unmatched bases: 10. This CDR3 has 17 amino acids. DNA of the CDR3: TGTGCCAGCAGCTTAGGACTCGGCGGGGGGGCAGGCAATGAGCAGTTCTTC. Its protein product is CASSLGLGGGAGNEQFF.

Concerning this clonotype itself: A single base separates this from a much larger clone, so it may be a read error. Here the CDR3 DNA reads TGCAGTGCTAGCCAGGGGACCCAGTACTTC. Protein: CSASQGTQYF. V is TRBV20-1 and J is TRBJ2-5, with D tentatively TRBD1 (5 bases). V lost 3 bases and J lost 7, with 6 bases in between. The CDR3 runs 10 residues. Germline loops: CDR1 DFQATT, CDR2 SNEGSKA (reference sequence).

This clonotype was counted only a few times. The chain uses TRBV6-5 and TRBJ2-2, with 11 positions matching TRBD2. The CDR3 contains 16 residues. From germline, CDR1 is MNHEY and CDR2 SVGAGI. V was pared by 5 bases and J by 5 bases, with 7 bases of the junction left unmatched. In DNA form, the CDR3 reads TGTGCCAGCAGTCCCCCCCTAGCGGGGGGAACCGGGGAGCTGTTTTTT. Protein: CASSPPLAGGTGELFF.

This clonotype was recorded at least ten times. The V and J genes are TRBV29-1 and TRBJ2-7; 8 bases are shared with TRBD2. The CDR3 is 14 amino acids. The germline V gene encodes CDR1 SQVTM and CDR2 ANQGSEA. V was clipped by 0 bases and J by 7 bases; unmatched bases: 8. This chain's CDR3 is CSVEDQDSGGEQYF. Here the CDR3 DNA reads TGCAGCGTTGAAGATCAGGACAGCGGGGGTGAGCAGTACTTC.

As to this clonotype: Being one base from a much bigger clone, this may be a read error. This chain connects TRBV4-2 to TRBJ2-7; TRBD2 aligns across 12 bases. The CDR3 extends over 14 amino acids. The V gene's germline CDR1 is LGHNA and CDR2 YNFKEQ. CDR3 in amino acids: CAGSQGLAGYEQYF. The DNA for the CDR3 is TGTGCCGGCAGCCAGGGACTAGCGGGCTACGAGCAGTACTTC.

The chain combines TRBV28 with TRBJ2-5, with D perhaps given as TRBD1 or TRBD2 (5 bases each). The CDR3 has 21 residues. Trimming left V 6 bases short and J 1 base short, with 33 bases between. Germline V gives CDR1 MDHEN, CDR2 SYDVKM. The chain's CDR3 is CASRGIEAGTPIRKSQETQYF. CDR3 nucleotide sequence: TGTGCCAGCAGAGGGATCGAAGCCGGGACGCCAATAAGGAAGTCCCAAGAGACCCAGTACTTC.

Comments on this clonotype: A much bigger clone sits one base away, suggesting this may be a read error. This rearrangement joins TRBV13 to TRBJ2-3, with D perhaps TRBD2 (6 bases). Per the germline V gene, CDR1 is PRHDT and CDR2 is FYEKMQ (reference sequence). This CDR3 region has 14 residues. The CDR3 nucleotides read TGTGCCAGCACCCAAGGGCGGGGCACAGGTACGCAGTATTTT. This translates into CASTQGRGTGTQYF.

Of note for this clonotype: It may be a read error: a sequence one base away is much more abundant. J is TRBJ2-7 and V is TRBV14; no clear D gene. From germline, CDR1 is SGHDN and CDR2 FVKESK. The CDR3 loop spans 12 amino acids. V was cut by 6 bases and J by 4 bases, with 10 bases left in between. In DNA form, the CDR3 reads TGTGCCAGCAGTCACTGGCTATACGAGCAGTACTTC. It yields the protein CASSHWLYEQYF.

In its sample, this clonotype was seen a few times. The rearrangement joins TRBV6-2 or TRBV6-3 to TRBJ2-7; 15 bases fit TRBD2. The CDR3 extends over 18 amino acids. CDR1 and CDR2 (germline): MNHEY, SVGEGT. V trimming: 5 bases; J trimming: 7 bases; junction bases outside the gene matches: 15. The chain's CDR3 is CASSKPGLAGGTSDEQYF. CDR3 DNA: TGTGCCAGCAGTAAGCCGGGACTAGCGGGGGGCACGTCTGATGAGCAGTACTTC.